The entry below gives a single T cell receptor beta chain sequence along with its context. The sample belongs to a study of blood T cell repertoires in COVID-19. About the research overall: PBMCs, B-cell-depleted T cells, or T cells provided the cDNA or gDNA that made up the material.

This table comes from immunoSEQ multiplex PCR, and its TCRdb copy is limited to in-frame clones, with some not included. Seen here are 9,500 to 11,000 clones, almost 85% observed once, and the top ten hold under 40%. CDR1 SGHVS and CDR2 FQNEAQ come from the germline V gene. The CDR3 consists of 18 residues. V was pared by 2 bases and J by 2 bases, with 21 bases between. The receptor was derived from a man aged 45-65 years with active COVID-19. Sequenced sample: peripheral blood. The J gene is TRBJ1-1, the V gene TRBV7-8; D not resolved. CDR3 bases: TGTGCCAGCAGCTTATTCCCGGCGGACGCCGAGGGTAACACTGAAGCTTTCTTT. Translation: CASSLFPADAEGNTEAFF.